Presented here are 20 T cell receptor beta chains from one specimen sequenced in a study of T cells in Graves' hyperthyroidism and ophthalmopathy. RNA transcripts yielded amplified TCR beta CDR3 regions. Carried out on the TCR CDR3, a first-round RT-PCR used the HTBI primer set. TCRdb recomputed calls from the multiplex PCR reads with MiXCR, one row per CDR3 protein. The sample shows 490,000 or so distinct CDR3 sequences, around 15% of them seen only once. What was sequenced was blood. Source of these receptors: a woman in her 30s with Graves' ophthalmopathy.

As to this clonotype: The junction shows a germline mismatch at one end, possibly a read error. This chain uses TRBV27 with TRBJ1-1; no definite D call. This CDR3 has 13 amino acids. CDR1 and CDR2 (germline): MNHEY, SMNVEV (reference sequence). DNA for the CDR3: TGTGCCAGCAGTTTCGGGCAGCTTACTGAAGCTCTCTTT. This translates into CASSFGQLTEALF.

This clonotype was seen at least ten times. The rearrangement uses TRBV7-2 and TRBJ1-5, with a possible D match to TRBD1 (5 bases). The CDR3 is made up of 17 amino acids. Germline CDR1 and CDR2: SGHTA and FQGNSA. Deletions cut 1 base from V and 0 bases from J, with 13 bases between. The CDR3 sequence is CASSLGVGANSNQPQHF. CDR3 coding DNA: TGTGCCAGCAGCTTAGGGGTAGGGGCAAATAGCAATCAGCCCCAGCATTTT. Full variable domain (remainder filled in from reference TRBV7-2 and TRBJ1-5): GAGVSQSPSNKVTEKGKDVELRCDPISGHTALYWYRQSLGQGLEFLIYFQGNSAPDKSGLPSDRFSAERTGGSVSTLTIQRTQQEDSAVYLCASSLGVGANSNQPQHFGDGTRLSIL.

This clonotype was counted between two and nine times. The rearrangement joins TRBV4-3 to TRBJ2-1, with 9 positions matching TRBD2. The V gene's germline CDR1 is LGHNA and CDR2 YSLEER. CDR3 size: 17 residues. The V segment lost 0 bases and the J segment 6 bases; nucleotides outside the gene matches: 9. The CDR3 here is CASSQDGKGLASNEQFF. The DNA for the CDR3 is TGCGCCAGCAGCCAAGATGGGAAAGGACTAGCGAGCAATGAGCAGTTCTTC.

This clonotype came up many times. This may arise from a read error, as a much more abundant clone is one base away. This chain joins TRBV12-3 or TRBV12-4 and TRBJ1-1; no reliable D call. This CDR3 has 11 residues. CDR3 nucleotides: TGTGCCAGCAGGTTAGGCACTGAAGCTTTCTTT. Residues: CASRLGTEAFF.

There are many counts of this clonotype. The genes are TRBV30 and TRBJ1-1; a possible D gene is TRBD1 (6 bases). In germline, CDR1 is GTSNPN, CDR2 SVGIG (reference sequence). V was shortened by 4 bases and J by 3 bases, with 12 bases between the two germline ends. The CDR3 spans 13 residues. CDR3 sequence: CAWIQGLYTEAFF. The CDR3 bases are TGTGCCTGGATACAGGGCTTATACACTGAAGCTTTCTTT.

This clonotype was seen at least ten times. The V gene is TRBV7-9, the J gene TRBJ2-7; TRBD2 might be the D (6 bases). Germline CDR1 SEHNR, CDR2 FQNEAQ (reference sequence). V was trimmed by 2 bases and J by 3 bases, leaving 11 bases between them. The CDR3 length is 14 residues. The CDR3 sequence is CASSLNYGGYEQYF. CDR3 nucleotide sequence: TGTGCCAGCAGCTTAAATTACGGGGGCTACGAGCAGTACTTC.

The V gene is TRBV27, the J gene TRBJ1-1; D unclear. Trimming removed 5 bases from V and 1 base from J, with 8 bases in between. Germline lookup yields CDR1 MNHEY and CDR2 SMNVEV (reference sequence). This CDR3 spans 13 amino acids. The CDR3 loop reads CASSREENTEAFF. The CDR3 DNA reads TGTGCCAGCAGTCGGGAAGAGAACACTGAAGCTTTCTTT.

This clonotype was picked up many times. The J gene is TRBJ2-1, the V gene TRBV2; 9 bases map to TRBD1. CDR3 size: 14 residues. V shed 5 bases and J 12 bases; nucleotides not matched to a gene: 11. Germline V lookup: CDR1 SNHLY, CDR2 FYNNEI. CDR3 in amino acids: CASSRGQGCKGQFF. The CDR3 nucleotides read TGTGCCAGCAGTCGGGGACAGGGATGTAAAGGGCAGTTCTTC.

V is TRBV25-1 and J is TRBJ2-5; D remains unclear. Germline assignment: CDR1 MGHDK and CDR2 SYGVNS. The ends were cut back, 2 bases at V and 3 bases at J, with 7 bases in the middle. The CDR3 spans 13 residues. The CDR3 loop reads CASSEVYEETQYF. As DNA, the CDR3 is TGTGCCAGCAGTGAAGTATACGAAGAGACCCAGTACTTC. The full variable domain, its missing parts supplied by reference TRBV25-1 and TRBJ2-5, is EADIYQTPRYLVIGTGKKITLECSQTMGHDKMYWYQQDPGMELHLIHYSYGVNSTEKGDLSSESTVSRIRTEHFPLTLESARPSHTSQYLCASSEVYEETQYFGPGTRLLVL.

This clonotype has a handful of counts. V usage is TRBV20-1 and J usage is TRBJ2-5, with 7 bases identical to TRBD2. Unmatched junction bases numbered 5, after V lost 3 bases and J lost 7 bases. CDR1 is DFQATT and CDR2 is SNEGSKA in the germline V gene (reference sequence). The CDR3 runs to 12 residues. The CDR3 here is CSARGQRGTQYF. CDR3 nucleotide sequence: TGCAGTGCTAGGGGGCAGCGGGGGACCCAGTACTTC.

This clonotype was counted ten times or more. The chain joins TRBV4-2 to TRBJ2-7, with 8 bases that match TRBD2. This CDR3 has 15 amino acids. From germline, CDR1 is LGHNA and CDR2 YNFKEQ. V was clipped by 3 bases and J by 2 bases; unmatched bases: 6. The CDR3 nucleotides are TGTGCCAGCAGCCAGGAGACTAGCGCAGCCTACGAGCAGTACTTC. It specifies CASSQETSAAYEQYF.

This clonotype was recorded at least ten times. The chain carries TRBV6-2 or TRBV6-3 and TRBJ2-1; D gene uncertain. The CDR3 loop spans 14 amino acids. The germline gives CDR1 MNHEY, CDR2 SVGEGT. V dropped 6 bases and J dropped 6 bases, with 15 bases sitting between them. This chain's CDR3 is CASRVLHLSNEQFF. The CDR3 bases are TGTGCCAGCAGGGTGCTCCACTTAAGCAATGAGCAGTTCTTC.

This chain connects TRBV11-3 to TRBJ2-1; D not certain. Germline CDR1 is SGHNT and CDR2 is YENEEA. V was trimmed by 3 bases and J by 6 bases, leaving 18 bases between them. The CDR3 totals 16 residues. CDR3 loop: CASSFSGYGPFNEQFF. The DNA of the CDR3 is TGTGCCAGCAGCTTTTCGGGTTACGGGCCGTTCAATGAGCAGTTCTTC. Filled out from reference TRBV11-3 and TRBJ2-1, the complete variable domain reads EAGVVQSPRYKIIEKKQPVAFWCNPISGHNTLYWYLQNLGQGPELLIRYENEEAVDDSQLPKDRFSAERLKGVDSTLKIQPAELGDSAVYLCASSFSGYGPFNEQFFGPGTRLTVL.

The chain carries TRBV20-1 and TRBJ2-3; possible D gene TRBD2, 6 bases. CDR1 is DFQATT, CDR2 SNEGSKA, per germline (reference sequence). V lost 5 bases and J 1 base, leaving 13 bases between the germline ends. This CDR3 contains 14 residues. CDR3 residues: CSAEPGEGTDTQYF. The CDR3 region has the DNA TGCAGTGCTGAACCGGGAGAAGGCACAGATACGCAGTATTTT.

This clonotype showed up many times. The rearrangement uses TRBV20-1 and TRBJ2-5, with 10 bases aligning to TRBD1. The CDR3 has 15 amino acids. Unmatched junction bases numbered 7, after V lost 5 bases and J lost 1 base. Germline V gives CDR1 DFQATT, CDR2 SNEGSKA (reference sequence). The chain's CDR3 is CSASGQGGVQETQYF. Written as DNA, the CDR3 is TGCAGTGCTTCCGGACAGGGGGGGGTCCAAGAGACCCAGTACTTC.

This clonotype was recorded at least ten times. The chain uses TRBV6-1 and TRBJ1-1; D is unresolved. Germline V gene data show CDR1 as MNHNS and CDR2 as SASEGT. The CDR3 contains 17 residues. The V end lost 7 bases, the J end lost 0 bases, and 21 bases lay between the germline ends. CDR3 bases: TGTGCCAGCACCAGACGGACGGAGGAGGGCCTGAACACTGAAGCTTTCTTT. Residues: CASTRRTEEGLNTEAFF.

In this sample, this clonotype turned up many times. The DNA of the CDR3 is TGTGCCAGCAGACCCCTAGCGGGAGAGAATGAGCAGTTCTTC. Encoded protein: CASRPLAGENEQFF. The chain employs TRBV3-1 and TRBJ2-1, with 10 bases identical to TRBD2. The length of the CDR3 is 14 residues. Germline V gene lookup returns CDR1 LGHDT and CDR2 YNNKEL (reference sequence). Germline trimming cut 6 bases from V and 7 bases from J; bases unmatched to any gene: 6.

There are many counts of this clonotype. In nucleotides, the CDR3 is TGCGCCAGCAGCCAAACCACAGGGTACAATGAGCAGTTCTTC. This sequence encodes CASSQTTGYNEQFF. The V gene is TRBV5-1, the J gene TRBJ2-1; TRBD1 is a possible D gene (6 bases). The CDR3 is 14 amino acids. Looked up from germline, CDR1 is SGHRS and CDR2 is YFSETQ. The V and J ends lost 4 bases and 4 bases respectively, with 12 bases between them.

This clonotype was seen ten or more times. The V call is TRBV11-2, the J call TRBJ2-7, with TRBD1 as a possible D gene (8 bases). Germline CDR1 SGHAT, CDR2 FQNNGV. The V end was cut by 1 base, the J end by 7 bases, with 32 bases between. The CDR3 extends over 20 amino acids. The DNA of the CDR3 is TGTGCCAGCAGCTTAGTTAACGGACAGGGAGGAGCGGGAAAACTGGATGAGCAGTACTTC. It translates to CASSLVNGQGGAGKLDEQYF.

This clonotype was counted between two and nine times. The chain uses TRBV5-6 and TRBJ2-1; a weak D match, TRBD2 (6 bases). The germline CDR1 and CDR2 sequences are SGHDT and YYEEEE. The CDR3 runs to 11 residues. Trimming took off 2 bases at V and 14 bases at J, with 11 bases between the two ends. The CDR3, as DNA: TGTGCCAGCAGCTTAAGACTAGAAGAGTTCTTC. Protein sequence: CASSLRLEEFF.